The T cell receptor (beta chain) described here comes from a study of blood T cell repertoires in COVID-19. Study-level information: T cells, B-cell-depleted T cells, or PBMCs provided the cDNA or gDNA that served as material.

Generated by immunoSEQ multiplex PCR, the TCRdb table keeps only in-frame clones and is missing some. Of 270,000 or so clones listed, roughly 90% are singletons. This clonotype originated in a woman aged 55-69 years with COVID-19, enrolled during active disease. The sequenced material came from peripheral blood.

CDR3 amino acids: CAISDYRAVVATNEKLFF. For the CDR3, the DNA is TGTGCCATCAGTGATTACAGGGCCGTAGTTGCAACTAATGAAAAACTGTTTTTT. The chain combines TRBV10-3 with TRBJ1-4, with D possibly being TRBD1 (6 bases). Germline V gene lookup returns CDR1 ENHRY and CDR2 SYGVKD. This CDR3 comprises 18 residues. Trimming shortened V by 3 bases and J by 0 bases, and 17 bases separated the two germline ends.